This T cell receptor beta chain was observed in a study of blood T cell repertoires in COVID-19. Across the study: Sites in the United States, Italy and Spain provided acute and convalescent COVID-19 samples. Sample material is recorded as cDNA or gDNA derived from T cells, B-cell-depleted T cells, or PBMCs.

Trimming pared 0 bases from V and 5 bases from J, leaving 16 bases between. CDR3 length: 15 amino acids. Per the germline V gene, CDR1 is SQVTM and CDR2 is ANQGSEA. Per the authors' pipeline: Cell counts per sample came from amplifying reference gene primers. Generated by immunoSEQ multiplex PCR, the TCRdb table keeps only in-frame clones and is missing some. That table gives V, J and clone size, and the DNA gave D and trimming. Of 150,000 to 200,000 clones listed, roughly 76% are singletons. The Seattle site enrolled patients during active infection and followed them longitudinally. This clone was seen a few times.

The sequence came from a woman older than 75 with COVID-19, enrolled during active disease. Sequencing was carried out using peripheral blood. The V and J genes are TRBV29-1 and TRBJ1-1; D unresolved. CDR3 coding DNA: TGCAGCGTTGAAGATCCGTCTACGGTGCGGACTGAAGCTTTCTTT. Encoded protein: CSVEDPSTVRTEAFF.